This record covers a single T cell receptor (beta chain). In this sample, this clonotype turned up a few times. Its cognate antigen has yet to be identified. No clone much larger than this one lies a single base away; base qualities are absent. The Immunoverse kit was used to build TCR libraries from about 430 ng RNA, with molecular barcoded adaptors covering alpha/delta and beta/gamma chains. TCR library preparation used the same RNA that went into transcriptome sequencing. Sequencing of the TCR libraries was done on an Illumina HiSeq 4000 with 2 x 150 cycles. The authors' analysis ran thus. MiXCR aligned TCR reads to human V, D, J and C references and assembled the aligned reads into CDR3 clonotypes, with quality filtering and error correction included. Clonotype counts and gene usage diversity were analyzed with the tcR package in R. Raw mapping reads were checked after the RNA-seq reads had been mapped by STAR aligner version 2.5.3a onto the human GRCh37 genome. IR-seq fastq files were randomly downsampled with Seqtk 1.3 to test the effect of sequencing depth on detected clonotypes. TCRdb passed the public sequencing reads through fastp at Q25 and MiXCR, retaining productive beta sequences. When rows share a CDR3 protein, they turn into one entry using the most common DNA and genes. TCRdb's processing, not the study's, gives the V and J calls here. This sample comprises around 130,000 distinct CDR3 sequences, approximately 13% of them detected only once. The ten largest clonotypes hold more than 6.5% of the sample.

This sample was included in a study of read filtering for tumor transcriptome and immune sequencing (dated by TCRdb to the early 2020s). With regard to the full study: The cohort had 17 male and 14 female patients with a mean age of around 66 years, ranging from about 45 to 90. Under revised international staging, roughly 8 patients fell into R-ISS I, approximately 15 into R-ISS II and six or seven into R-ISS III. One main goal was a read-filtering strategy for immune repertoire data, in particular deciding whether clonotypes backed by only one read should be removed. After DNase treatment, whole-transcriptome libraries were prepared using the TruSeq RNA Access Library Prep Kit. Per sample, about 3.5 to 11 million TCR-region mapped reads were obtained with IR-seq, compared with only about 80 to 1,400 with RNA-seq. Using the same bone marrow samples, the study ran both targeted immune repertoire sequencing and bulk whole-transcriptome sequencing and then compared the TCR repertoires from each method. The research as a whole found: When single-read clonotypes were removed, the proportions of shared clonotypes in IR-seq and RNA-seq correlated more strongly. Rather than purified T cells, the sorted CD138-negative fraction was a mixed bone marrow immune population. In IR-seq, single-read clonotypes were around four fifths of clonotypes but 3% to 4.5% of total reads; in RNA-seq they were roughly 72% of clonotypes and roughly 42% of reads. Clonotypes were captured by IR-seq at much higher depth and more reliably than by RNA-seq, and smaller IR-seq throughput was sufficient for identification of most shared clonotypes.

CDR1 is given as LGHNA and CDR2 as YSLEER, both from the germline V gene. The CDR3 sequence holds 15 residues, the cysteine and phenylalanine included. Only the CDR3 DNA stays, 45 bases, in frame from base 1. Between the V and J ends, shortened by 0 bases and 7 bases respectively, the junction contains 12 bases. Bone marrow was sampled from every patient at the time of active disease. Isolation of bone marrow mononuclear cells was performed by Ficoll-Hypaque density gradient centrifugation. CD138-negative cells were obtained by negative selection after labeling with CD138 magnetic microbeads on a MACS separator, removing myeloma plasma cells. Flow cytometry on an Attune NxT with CD138 antibodies was used to check the purity of the isolated cells. Total RNA was extracted with TRIzol reagent and quantified with a NanoDrop spectrophotometer. Paired RNA-seq and IR-seq were performed on each patient's CD138-negative bone marrow sample.

The chain is assembled from TRBV4-3 and TRBJ2-2, with the D gene call left open. The TCR comes from a donor aged 40 or older with multiple myeloma. The specimen was a population of CD138-negative cells sorted from bone marrow. This specimen's cell subset or site label, per the study, means: bone marrow mononuclear cells depleted of CD138+ plasma/myeloma cells by negative magnetic selection. DNA sequence: TGCGCCAGCAGCCAAGATTTCCCAAAGGACGGGGAGCTGTTTTTT. This gives the protein CASSQDFPKDGELFF.